This T cell receptor (beta chain) was observed in a study of blood T cells in healthy people across ages. Study overall: Capture by template switching was about one barcoded beta molecule per two T cells. Study observations and caveats: Older individuals had lower TCR beta diversity per million T cells (the decline was roughly linear). Greater diversity and more naive CD4+ cells were seen in long-lived donors than in aged donors.

This CDR3 has 16 amino acids. Germline V gives CDR1 SGHVS, CDR2 FQNEAQ. The V and J ends lost 5 bases and 2 bases respectively, with 17 bases between them. A second PCR, run for roughly 7 to 11 cycles, used a sample-barcoded 5' primer plus a J-beta primer mix. Tagging of each cDNA molecule was performed by a template-switch adaptor with 12 random nucleotides. TCRdb re-analysed the 5' RACE reads in MiXCR, keeping a single row per CDR3 protein. This table holds 1.5 million to 2 million distinct CDR3 sequences, around 48% found once. With regard to this clonotype: The antigen is unknown.

The sequenced sample was blood. The TCR comes from a woman aged 40 to 49 in good health. The chain recombines TRBV7-8 with TRBJ2-3; D not certain. The chain's CDR3 is CASSHIEEQHTDTQYF. CDR3 DNA: TGTGCCAGCAGCCATATTGAGGAGCAGCACACAGATACGCAGTATTTT.